These 24 T cell receptor beta chains were all obtained from the same sample, sequenced in a study of monozygotic twins with inflammatory bowel disease. TCRdb re-called the 5' RACE reads; every CDR3 protein appears as one record, without DNA. The table lists 210,000 or so distinct CDR3 sequences, with less than 9% in the top ten. Sequenced sample: blood. The receptor source for this set is a human donor with ulcerative colitis or Crohn's disease, or a healthy co-twin of an affected twin (not recorded which).

The chain carries TRBV5-6 and TRBJ2-4. Germline V CDR1 and CDR2: SGHDT, YYEEEE. This CDR3 region has 15 residues. CDR3: CASSWVSGSKNIQYF.

The gene calls are TRBV12-3 or TRBV12-4 and TRBJ2-2; TCRdb returns TRBD2, unconfirmable since there is no DNA. CDR3 length: 18 residues. The CDR3 reads CASSFPSGGAIRTGELFF.

The genes are TRBV7-2 and TRBJ2-7; the TCRdb D gene call, TRBD1, has no DNA to confirm it. The CDR3 length is 14 residues. Germline loops: CDR1 SGHTA, CDR2 FQGNSA. CDR3 sequence reads: CASSVQGESYEQYF. The whole variable domain, remainder taken from reference TRBV7-2 and TRBJ2-7, is GAGVSQSPSNKVTEKGKDVELRCDPISGHTALYWYRQSLGQGLEFLIYFQGNSAPDKSGLPSDRFSAERTGGSVSTLTIQRTQQEDSAVYLCASSVQGESYEQYFGPGTRLTVT.

The rearrangement uses TRBV6-2 or TRBV6-3 and TRBJ2-2; TCRdb's D gene call, TRBD2, goes unchecked for lack of DNA. CDR1 and CDR2 (germline): MNHEY, SVGEGT. The CDR3 has 14 amino acids. The CDR3 sequence is CASSYGRNTGELFF.

This chain uses TRBV28 with TRBJ2-5; TCRdb designates TRBD2, a call that cannot be tested without DNA. Looked up from germline, CDR1 is MDHEN and CDR2 is SYDVKM. This CDR3 has 15 residues. The CDR3 sequence is CASSLWRGYQETQYF. The variable domain in full, completed from reference TRBV28 and TRBJ2-5, reads DVKVTQSSRYLVKRTGEKVFLECVQDMDHENMFWYRQDPGLGLRLIYFSYDVKMKEKGDIPEGYSVSREKKERFSLILESASTNQTSMYLCASSLWRGYQETQYFGPGTRLLVL.

The J gene is TRBJ2-1, the V gene TRBV6-2 or TRBV6-3. CDR1 is MNHEY, CDR2 SVGEGT, per germline. The CDR3 consists of 14 residues. This CDR3 reads CASSYAVSYNEQFF.

This rearrangement joins TRBV7-2 to TRBJ2-4. Germline CDR1 is SGHTA and CDR2 is FQGNSA. This CDR3 contains 14 residues. CDR3 sequence: CASSPTSAKNIQYF.

This chain uses TRBV20-1 with TRBJ1-1; lacking DNA, the TRBD1 call made by TCRdb goes unchecked. The CDR3 consists of 14 residues. Germline lookup yields CDR1 DFQATT and CDR2 SNEGSKA (reference sequence). CDR3 amino acids: CSARNGQGGTEAFF.

The chain couples TRBV27 to TRBJ2-2. This CDR3 has 14 amino acids. Looked up from germline, CDR1 is MNHEY and CDR2 is SMNVEV (reference sequence). CDR3 sequence: CASSLWANTGELFF.

V is TRBV3-1 and J is TRBJ1-2; without DNA, the TCRdb call of TRBD1 cannot be checked. This CDR3 has 14 residues. Germline-derived CDR1 and CDR2 are LGHDT and YNNKEL (reference sequence). This CDR3 is CASSQRSQRGGYTF.

V and J are TRBV20-1 and TRBJ2-7; TCRdb picks TRBD1, but there is no DNA to check that call. CDR3 length: 15 amino acids. Germline-derived CDR1 and CDR2 are DFQATT and SNEGSKA (reference sequence). CDR3 loop: CSARSAGTGLNEQYF.

This chain links TRBV7-9 with TRBJ2-1; TCRdb indicates TRBD1, and absent DNA this call remains unverified. CDR3 length: 17 amino acids. CDR1 is SEHNR and CDR2 is FQNEAQ in the germline V gene (reference sequence). CDR3 sequence reads: CASSLGHPGQGNNEQFF. Full variable domain (remainder filled in from reference TRBV7-9 and TRBJ2-1): DTGVSQNPRHKITKRGQNVTFRCDPISEHNRLYWYRQTLGQGPEFLTYFQNEAQLEKSRLLSDRFSAERPKGSFSTLEIQRTEQGDSAMYLCASSLGHPGQGNNEQFFGPGTRLTVL.

V usage is TRBV5-6 and J usage is TRBJ1-2; TCRdb outputs TRBD1, but without DNA this stays unchecked. Germline V gives CDR1 SGHDT, CDR2 YYEEEE. The CDR3 contains 14 residues. The CDR3: CASSGDRGIYGYTF.

The CDR3 region is CASQGEGFGEKLFF. This chain uses TRBV19 with TRBJ1-4. The V gene's germline CDR1 is LNHDA and CDR2 SQIVND (reference sequence). This CDR3 has 14 amino acids.

V is TRBV6-1 and J is TRBJ1-4; TCRdb lists TRBD1, though no DNA is available to test this call. The CDR3 spans 15 residues. The germline CDR1 and CDR2 sequences are MNHNS and SASEGT. The CDR3 sequence is CASSNQEGTNEKLFF.

The chain has TRBV6-1 and TRBJ1-1; TCRdb gives TRBD1 as the D gene, but with no DNA this cannot be confirmed. There are 14 residues in the CDR3. CDR1 is MNHNS and CDR2 is SASEGT in the germline V gene. Here the CDR3 reads CASLQGALDTEAFF.

The chain carries TRBV7-9 and TRBJ1-3. This CDR3 has 15 residues. Germline CDR1 is SEHNR and CDR2 is FQNEAQ (reference sequence). The CDR3 is CASSLGRLSGNTIYF.

The rearrangement links TRBV27 to TRBJ2-2; the TCRdb D gene call, TRBD2, has no DNA to confirm it. Per the germline V gene, CDR1 is MNHEY and CDR2 is SMNVEV (reference sequence). The CDR3 is 17 residues long. The CDR3 loop is CASRLRTSGKSSGELFF.

The gene calls are TRBV20-1 and TRBJ2-3; TCRdb reports TRBD2, a call that lacks DNA to check it against. The CDR3 runs to 16 residues. CDR1 and CDR2 from the germline V gene are DFQATT and SNEGSKA (reference sequence). This CDR3 reads CSARDRTSGSRDTQYF.

The rearrangement links TRBV15 to TRBJ2-5. The length of the CDR3 is 13 residues. Per germline, CDR1 LNHNV and CDR2 YYDKDF (reference sequence). The CDR3: CATSTGFQETQYF.

The rearrangement joins TRBV18 to TRBJ2-7; as DNA is missing, the TRBD1 call by TCRdb cannot be tested. The germline gives CDR1 KGHSH, CDR2 LQKENI. This CDR3 has 13 residues. The CDR3 sequence: CASSPRQGAEQYF.

V is TRBV5-1 and J is TRBJ1-1; TCRdb's D gene call, TRBD1, goes unchecked for lack of DNA. The CDR3 is made up of 13 amino acids. Germline loops: CDR1 SGHRS, CDR2 YFSETQ. This CDR3 is CASSPTGTGEAFF. The complete variable domain, with remaining parts taken from reference TRBV5-1 and TRBJ1-1, reads KAGVTQTPRYLIKTRGQQVTLSCSPISGHRSVSWYQQTPGQGLQFLFEYFSETQRNKGNFPGRFSGRQFSNSRSEMNVSTLELGDSALYLCASSPTGTGEAFFGQGTRLTVV.

The chain joins TRBV20-1 to TRBJ2-2; the D call from TCRdb, TRBD2, cannot be confirmed without DNA. This CDR3 contains 17 residues. CDR1 and CDR2 from the germline V gene are DFQATT and SNEGSKA (reference sequence). The CDR3 protein is CSARGASGESNTGELFF.

The chain is built from TRBV28 and TRBJ1-3; with no DNA, the TCRdb D assignment of TRBD1 cannot be verified. Germline values: CDR1 MDHEN, CDR2 SYDVKM. This CDR3 region has 15 residues. The CDR3 spells CASSGGLSSGNTIYF. Full variable domain (outside the CDR3, taken from reference TRBV28 and TRBJ1-3): DVKVTQSSRYLVKRTGEKVFLECVQDMDHENMFWYRQDPGLGLRLIYFSYDVKMKEKGDIPEGYSVSREKKERFSLILESASTNQTSMYLCASSGGLSSGNTIYFGEGSWLTVV.